Below, one T cell receptor (beta chain) is given with its context. Its antigen is not identified. This CDR3 contains 14 residues. Germline assignment: CDR1 SGHRS and CDR2 YFSETQ. The sample belongs to a study of blood T cells in healthy people across ages. Overall study findings and caveats: It was not possible, with unsorted PBMCs, to conclusively compare naive and antigen-experienced cells. TCR beta diversity tracked closely with naive T cell percentage.

It was with a sample-barcoded 5' primer and a J-beta primer mix that a second PCR of about 6 to 12 cycles was run. Through a template-switch adaptor with 12 random nucleotides, each cDNA molecule received a tag. TCRdb reanalysed the 5' RACE reads using MiXCR and keeps one entry per CDR3 protein. The sample includes 730,000 or so distinct CDR3 sequences, roughly 44% of them seen just once. The sample comprised blood. The clonotype originates from a woman in her fifties or sixties in good health. The chain links TRBV5-1 to TRBJ2-5; D unresolved. The DNA end favors TRBJ2-7, so the J call may be wrong. In nucleotides, the CDR3 is TGCGCCAGCAGCACCTCCCCGGGCGAGGACGAGCAGTACTTC. This gives the protein CASSTSPGEDEQYF.